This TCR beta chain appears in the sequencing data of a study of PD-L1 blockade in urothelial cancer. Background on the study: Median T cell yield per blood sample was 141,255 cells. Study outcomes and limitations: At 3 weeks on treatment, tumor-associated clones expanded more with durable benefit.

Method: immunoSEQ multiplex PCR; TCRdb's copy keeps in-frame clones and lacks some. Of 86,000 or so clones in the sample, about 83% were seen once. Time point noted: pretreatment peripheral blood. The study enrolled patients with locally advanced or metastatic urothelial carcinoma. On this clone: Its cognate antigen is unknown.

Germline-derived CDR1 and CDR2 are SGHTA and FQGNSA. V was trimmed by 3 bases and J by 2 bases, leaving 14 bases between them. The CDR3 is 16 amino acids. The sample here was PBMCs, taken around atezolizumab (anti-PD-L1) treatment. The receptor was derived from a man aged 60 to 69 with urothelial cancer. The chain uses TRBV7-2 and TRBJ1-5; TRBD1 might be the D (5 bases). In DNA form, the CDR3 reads TGTGCCAGCAGCTTGGGGGGGGGTGTAGGCAATCAGCCCCAGCATTTT. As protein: CASSLGGGVGNQPQHF.